Listed below are T cell receptor beta chains from one sample, sequenced in a study of human T cells and chemical hapten exposure. TCRdb independently ran MiXCR on the RACE reads; one entry per CDR3 protein. The sample holds about 80,000 distinct CDR3 sequences, 14% seen once. Sequencing was performed on whole blood, taken in connection with sensitization to the hapten diphenylcyclopropenone (DPC). Receptors originate from a woman in her fifties or sixties with alopecia areata. Some clones in this sample may be carry-over from other donors' samples. Both conserved end residues are trimmed from each CDR3. D genes are given only for firm matches. Clone size is stated in some rows and not others, as once, few, many or a class when expanded.

TRBV20-1,-,TRBJ1-5,few,SARDSFHQPQH
TRBV19,-,TRBJ2-1,few,ASSTIRDTYNEQF
TRBV18,-,TRBJ1-4,-,ASSPVLESGLF
TRBV29-1,-,TRBJ2-3,-,SPGSGDTQY
TRBV27,TRBD1,TRBJ1-5,few,ASSLISGGSQPQH
TRBV27,TRBD1,TRBJ1-1,-,ASSLLKATGKPF
TRBV11-3,-,TRBJ2-1,few,ASSLDSGVSYNEQF
TRBV20-1,-,TRBJ1-1,-,SAREVGRNTEAF
TRBV5-1,-,TRBJ1-2,-,ASSDPPNYGYT
TRBV7-9,-,TRBJ2-4,-,ASSLAPPEENIQY
TRBV30,-,TRBJ2-7,many,AWSRMWEQY
TRBV11-1,-,TRBJ2-5,few,ASSSRDRQETQY
TRBV28,-,TRBJ2-3,-,ASSLGKVTDTQY
TRBV6-5,TRBD1,TRBJ1-4,few,ASTMGQGAQKLF
TRBV6-2/TRBV6-3,-,TRBJ2-1,many,ASSWGLRGQYNEQF
TRBV27,-,TRBJ2-1,few,ASSRDGNSYNEQF
TRBV10-3,-,TRBJ2-7,-,AISGDTDYEQY
TRBV7-2,-,TRBJ1-2,-,ASSSRNKAGYT
TRBV10-3,-,TRBJ2-7,-,AISGSGSYEQY
TRBV20-1,-,TRBJ2-7,many,SARRTRRATYEQY
TRBV5-1,-,TRBJ1-2,many,ASRAQQNYNYGYT
TRBV5-1,TRBD2,TRBJ2-1,many,ASSLAPGLAPVRYNEQF
TRBV5-8,TRBD2,TRBJ2-7,many,ASSLSTSARVYEQY
TRBV18,-,TRBJ1-2,-,ASSPLEANYGYT
TRBV29-1,-,TRBJ2-1,-,NPRNSNEQF
TRBV7-2,TRBD1,TRBJ1-1,many,ASSLYGGTGRRTEAF
TRBV12-3/TRBV12-4,-,TRBJ2-7,few,ASSLEVRDPMY
TRBV12-3/TRBV12-4,TRBD2,TRBJ2-1,-,ASSSGGGYNEQF
TRBV18,-,TRBJ2-3,few,ASSSAVDPRQY
TRBV12-3/TRBV12-4,-,TRBJ2-7,-,ASSLGRHRSYEQY
TRBV29-1,-,TRBJ1-1,few,SVEGGSNTEAF
TRBV28,-,TRBJ2-7,-,ASSLNRRETYEQY
TRBV19,-,TRBJ2-5,few,ASSILGDGGETQY
TRBV7-9,TRBD2,TRBJ2-2,-,ASSLGEIAGRTGELF
TRBV10-3,-,TRBJ1-2,few,AISRDKGFYGYT
TRBV15,-,TRBJ2-6,many,ATSRVPYTGTANVLT
TRBV18,TRBD2,TRBJ2-5,-,ASSPLMGGEETQY
TRBV12-3/TRBV12-4,-,TRBJ2-3,-,ASSRTTSTDTQY
TRBV28,-,TRBJ1-1,few,ASSITGLSTEAF
TRBV4-1,TRBD1,TRBJ1-1,few,ASSQAGTANTEAF
TRBV6-5,-,TRBJ2-5,few,ASGSVDPQETQY
TRBV3-1,TRBD2,TRBJ2-1,-,ASSQVLDRLAGPSYNEQF
TRBV11-2,TRBD1,TRBJ2-1,many,ASLPRGTEYNEQF
TRBV29-1,TRBD1,TRBJ2-7,-,SSGQGSEQY
TRBV27,-,TRBJ2-5,-,ASSSWAQETQY
TRBV7-9,TRBD1,TRBJ1-4,few,ASSPKLAGTAHEKLF
TRBV11-2,TRBD2,TRBJ2-3,-,ASSFTGTRTDTQY
TRBV11-2,TRBD1,TRBJ1-4,many,ASSSPGTGFEKLF
TRBV12-2,-,TRBJ1-2,-,ASRLASGRRNGYT
TRBV25-1,-,TRBJ2-1,-,ASSEYKVLGGSSYNEQF
TRBV14,-,TRBJ1-1,many,ASSQDQVTEAF
TRBV7-2,TRBD1,TRBJ1-6,few,ASSPGQYNSPLH